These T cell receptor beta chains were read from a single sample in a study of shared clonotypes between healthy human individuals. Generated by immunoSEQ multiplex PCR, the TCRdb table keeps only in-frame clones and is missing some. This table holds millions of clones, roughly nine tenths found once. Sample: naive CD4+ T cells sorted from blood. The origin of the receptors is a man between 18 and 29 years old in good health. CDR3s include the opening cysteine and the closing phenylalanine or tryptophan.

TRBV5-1 CASSLRSGTGYSYEQYF
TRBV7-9 CASRLGASGTDEQFF
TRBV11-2 CASSPTGTEAFF
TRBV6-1 CASDNRGPYEQYF
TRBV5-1 CASSLGQSNTGELFF
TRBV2 CASTAGMSSYEQYF
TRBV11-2 CASKRDGSTDTQYF
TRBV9 CASSPRVLSDTQYF
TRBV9 CASSTWRGHTGELFF
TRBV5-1 CASSLIPLESGELFF
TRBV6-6 CASSSQGTAFF
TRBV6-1 CASREAGNQPQHF
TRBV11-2 CASSPERGTYNEQFF
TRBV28 CASTLGGSNQPQHF
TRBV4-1 CASSQGSGGWETQYF
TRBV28 CASSYATSANEQFF
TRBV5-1 CASSFGVAPPDF
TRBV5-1 CASSLSQGSSSGNTIYF
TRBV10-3 CAISELGPQFF
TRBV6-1 CASRSTGTGTYEQYF
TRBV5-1 CASSGLAGEAGELFF
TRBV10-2 CASSEGTSGGARSEQFF
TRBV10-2 CASSLGHLQETQYF
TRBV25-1 CASRPTGAIGETQYF
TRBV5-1 CASSLGLAGTGELFF
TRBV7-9 CASSPAGWDNEKLFF
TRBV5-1 CASSLGGRDEAFF
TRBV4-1 CASSQVFSGGPRTGELFF
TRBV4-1 CASSQDRGRLQETQYF
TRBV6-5 CASSRQGKGYGYTF
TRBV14 CASSPRLQETQYF